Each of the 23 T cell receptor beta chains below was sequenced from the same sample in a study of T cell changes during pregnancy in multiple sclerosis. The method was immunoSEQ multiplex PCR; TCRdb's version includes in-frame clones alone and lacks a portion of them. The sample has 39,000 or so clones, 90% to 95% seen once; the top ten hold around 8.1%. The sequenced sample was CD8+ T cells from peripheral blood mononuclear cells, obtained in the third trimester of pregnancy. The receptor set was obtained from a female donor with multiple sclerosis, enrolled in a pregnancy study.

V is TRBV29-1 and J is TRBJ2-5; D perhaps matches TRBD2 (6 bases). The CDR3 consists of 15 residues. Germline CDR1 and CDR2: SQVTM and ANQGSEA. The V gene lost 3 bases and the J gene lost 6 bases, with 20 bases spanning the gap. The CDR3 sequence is CSVETGRGGGQTQYF. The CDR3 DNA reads TGCAGCGTTGAGACGGGACGGGGAGGCGGGCAGACCCAGTACTTC.

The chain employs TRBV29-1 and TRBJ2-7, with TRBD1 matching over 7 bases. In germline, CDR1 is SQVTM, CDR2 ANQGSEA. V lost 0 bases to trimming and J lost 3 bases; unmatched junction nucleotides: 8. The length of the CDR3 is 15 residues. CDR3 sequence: CSVEDSGQSGYEQYF. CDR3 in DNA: TGCAGCGTTGAAGATTCGGGACAGTCCGGCTACGAGCAGTACTTC.

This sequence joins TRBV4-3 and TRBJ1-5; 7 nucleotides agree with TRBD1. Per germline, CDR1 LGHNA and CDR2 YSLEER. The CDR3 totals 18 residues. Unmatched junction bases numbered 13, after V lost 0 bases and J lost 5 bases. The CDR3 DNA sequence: TGCGCCAGCAGCCAAGAGTCATCTATGGACAGGAGCGATCAGCCCCAGCATTTT. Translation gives CASSQESSMDRSDQPQHF.

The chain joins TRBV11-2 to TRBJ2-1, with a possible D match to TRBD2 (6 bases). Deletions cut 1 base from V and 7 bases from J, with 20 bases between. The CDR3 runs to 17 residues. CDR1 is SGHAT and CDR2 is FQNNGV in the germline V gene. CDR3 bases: TGTGCCAGCAGCTTAGGGGGACTTCGTGACAAATCGAATGAGCAGTTCTTC. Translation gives CASSLGGLRDKSNEQFF.

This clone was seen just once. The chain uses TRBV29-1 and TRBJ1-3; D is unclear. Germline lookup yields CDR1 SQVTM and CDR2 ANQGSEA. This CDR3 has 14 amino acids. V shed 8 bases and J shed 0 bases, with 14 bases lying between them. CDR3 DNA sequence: TGCAGCATAGTTGGAGGTCTCTCTGGAAACACCATATATTTT. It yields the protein CSIVGGLSGNTIYF.

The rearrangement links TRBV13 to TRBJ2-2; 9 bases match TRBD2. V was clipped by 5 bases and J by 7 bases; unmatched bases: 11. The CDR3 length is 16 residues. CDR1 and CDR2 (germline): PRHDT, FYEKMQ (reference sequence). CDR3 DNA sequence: TGTGCCAGCAGCATGGGCCCGGGACTAGCAGACGGGGAGCTGTTTTTT. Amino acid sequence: CASSMGPGLADGELFF.

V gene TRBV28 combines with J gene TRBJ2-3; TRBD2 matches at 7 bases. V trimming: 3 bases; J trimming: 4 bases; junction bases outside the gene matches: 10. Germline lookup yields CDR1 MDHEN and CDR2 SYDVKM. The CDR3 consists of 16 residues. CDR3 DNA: TGTGCCAGCAGTTTTGCTTTCCGGGAGGTGGCAGATACGCAGTATTTT. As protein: CASSFAFREVADTQYF.

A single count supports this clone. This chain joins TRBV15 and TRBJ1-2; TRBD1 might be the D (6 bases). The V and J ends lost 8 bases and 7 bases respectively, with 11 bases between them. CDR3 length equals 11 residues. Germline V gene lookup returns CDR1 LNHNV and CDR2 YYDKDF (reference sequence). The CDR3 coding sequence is TGTGCCACCGGGGGGGCTGGTGGCTACACCTTC. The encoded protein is CATGGAGGYTF.

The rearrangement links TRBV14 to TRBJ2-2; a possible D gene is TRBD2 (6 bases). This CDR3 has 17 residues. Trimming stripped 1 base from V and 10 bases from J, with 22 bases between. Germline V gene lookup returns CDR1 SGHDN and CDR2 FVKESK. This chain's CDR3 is CASSQAPRVGGEEELFF. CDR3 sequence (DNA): TGTGCCAGCAGCCAAGCGCCAAGGGTGGGGGGTGAAGAGGAGCTGTTTTTT.

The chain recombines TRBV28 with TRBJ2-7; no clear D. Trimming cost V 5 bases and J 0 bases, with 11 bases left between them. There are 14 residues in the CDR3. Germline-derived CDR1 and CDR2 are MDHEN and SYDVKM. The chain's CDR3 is CASSLPENSYEQYF. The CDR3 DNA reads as TGTGCCAGCAGTCTACCGGAGAACTCCTACGAGCAGTACTTC.

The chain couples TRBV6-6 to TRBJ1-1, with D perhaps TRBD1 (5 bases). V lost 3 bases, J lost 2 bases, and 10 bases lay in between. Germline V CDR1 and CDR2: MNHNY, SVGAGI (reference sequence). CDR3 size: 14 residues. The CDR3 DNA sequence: TGTGCCAGCAGTTATGTCGGGGGAAACACTGAAGCTTTCTTT. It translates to CASSYVGGNTEAFF.

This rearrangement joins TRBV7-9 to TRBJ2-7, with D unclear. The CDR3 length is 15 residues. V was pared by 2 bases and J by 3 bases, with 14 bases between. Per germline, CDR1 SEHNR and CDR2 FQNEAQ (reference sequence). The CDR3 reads CASSLYPGPGYEQYF. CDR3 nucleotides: TGTGCCAGCAGCTTATACCCAGGCCCAGGCTACGAGCAGTACTTC.

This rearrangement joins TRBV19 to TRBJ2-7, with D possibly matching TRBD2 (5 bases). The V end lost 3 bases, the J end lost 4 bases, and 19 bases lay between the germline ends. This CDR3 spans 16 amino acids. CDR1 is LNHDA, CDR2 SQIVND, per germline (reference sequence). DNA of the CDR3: TGTGCCAGTAGTATGACCCTGGGAGATTCGACTTACGAGCAGTACTTC. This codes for CASSMTLGDSTYEQYF.

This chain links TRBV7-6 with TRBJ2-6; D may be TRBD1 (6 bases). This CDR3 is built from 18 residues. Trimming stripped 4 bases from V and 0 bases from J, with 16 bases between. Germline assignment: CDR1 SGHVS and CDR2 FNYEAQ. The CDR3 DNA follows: TGTGCCAGCAGCTCGAAGACAGGTCTCTACTCTGGGGCCAACGTCCTGACTTTC. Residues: CASSSKTGLYSGANVLTF.

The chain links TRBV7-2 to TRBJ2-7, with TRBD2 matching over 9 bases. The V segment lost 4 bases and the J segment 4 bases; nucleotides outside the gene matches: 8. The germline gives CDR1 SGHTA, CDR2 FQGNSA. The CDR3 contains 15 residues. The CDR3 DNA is TGTGCCAGCAGCTCCCGGACTAGCGCTTTGTACGAGCAGTACTTC. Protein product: CASSSRTSALYEQYF.

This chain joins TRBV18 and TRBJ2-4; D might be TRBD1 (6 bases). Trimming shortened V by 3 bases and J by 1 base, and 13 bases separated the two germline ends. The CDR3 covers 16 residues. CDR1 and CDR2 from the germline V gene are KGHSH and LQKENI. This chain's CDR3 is CASSPTWGPAKNIQYF. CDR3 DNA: TGTGCCAGCTCACCCACCTGGGGGCCGGCCAAAAACATTCAGTACTTC.

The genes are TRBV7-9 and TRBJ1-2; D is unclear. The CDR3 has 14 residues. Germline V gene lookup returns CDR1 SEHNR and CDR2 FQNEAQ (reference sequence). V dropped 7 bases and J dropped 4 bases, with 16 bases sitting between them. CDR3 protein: CASTQPLPPYGYTF. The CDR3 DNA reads TGTGCCAGCACACAGCCCCTGCCGCCCTATGGCTACACCTTC.

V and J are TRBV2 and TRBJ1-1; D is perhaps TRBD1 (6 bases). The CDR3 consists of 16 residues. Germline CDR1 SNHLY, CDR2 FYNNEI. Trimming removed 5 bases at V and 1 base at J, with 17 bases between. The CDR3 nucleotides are TGTGCCAGCAGTCCACCTATGACAGGAGGGAACACTGAAGCTTTCTTT. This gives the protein CASSPPMTGGNTEAFF.

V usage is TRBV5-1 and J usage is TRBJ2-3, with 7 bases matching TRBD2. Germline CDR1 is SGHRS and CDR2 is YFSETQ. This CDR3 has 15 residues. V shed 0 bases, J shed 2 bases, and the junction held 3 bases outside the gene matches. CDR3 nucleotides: TGCGCCAGCAGCTTGGGGGAGGGACCCACAGATACGCAGTATTTT. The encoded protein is CASSLGEGPTDTQYF.

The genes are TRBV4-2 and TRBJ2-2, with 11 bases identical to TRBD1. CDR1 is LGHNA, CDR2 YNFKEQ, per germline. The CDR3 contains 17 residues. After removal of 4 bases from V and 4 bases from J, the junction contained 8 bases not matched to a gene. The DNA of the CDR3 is TGTGCCAGCAGCCCTTATACCGGGACAGGGGGCACCGGGGAGCTGTTTTTT. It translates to CASSPYTGTGGTGELFF.

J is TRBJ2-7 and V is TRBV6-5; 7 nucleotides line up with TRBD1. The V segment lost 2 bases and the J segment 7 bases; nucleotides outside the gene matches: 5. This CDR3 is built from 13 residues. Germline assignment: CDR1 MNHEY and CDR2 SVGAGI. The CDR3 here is CASSYPDRDEQYF. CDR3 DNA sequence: TGTGCCAGCAGTTACCCCGACAGGGATGAGCAGTACTTC.

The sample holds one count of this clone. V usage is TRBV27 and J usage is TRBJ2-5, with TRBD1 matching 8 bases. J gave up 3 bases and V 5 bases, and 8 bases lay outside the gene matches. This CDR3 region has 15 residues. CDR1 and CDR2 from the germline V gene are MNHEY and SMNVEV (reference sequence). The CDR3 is CASSQWTGSKETQYF. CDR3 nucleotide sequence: TGTGCCAGCAGTCAATGGACAGGGAGCAAAGAGACCCAGTACTTC.

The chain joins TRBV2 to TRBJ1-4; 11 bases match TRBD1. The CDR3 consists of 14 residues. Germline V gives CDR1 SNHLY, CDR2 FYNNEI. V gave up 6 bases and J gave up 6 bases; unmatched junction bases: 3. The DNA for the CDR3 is TGTGCCAGCAGCTGGGGACAGGGGGATGAAAAACTGTTTTTT. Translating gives CASSWGQGDEKLFF. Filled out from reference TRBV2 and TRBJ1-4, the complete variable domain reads EPEVTQTPSHQVTQMGQEVILRCVPISNHLYFYWYRQILGQKVEFLVSFYNNEISEKSEIFDDQFSVERPDGSNFTLKIRSTKLEDSAMYFCASSWGQGDEKLFFGSGTQLSVL.